Included here is one T cell receptor beta chain sequence, with context. The antigen is not known. The sample comes from a study of T cells in localized non-small cell lung cancer. Per germline, CDR1 MGHRA and CDR2 YSYEKL. The CDR3 has 18 amino acids. V was cut by 4 bases and J by 5 bases, with 24 bases left in between. General observations from the study: Sequencing covered just one tumor region, so heterogeneity cannot be ruled out. Turning up in adjacent lung were a median roughly 50 of the top 100 tumor clones. Elevated blood T cell density was associated with longer overall survival. Uninvolved nearby lung showed the greatest T cell clonality, exceeding that found in tumor.

Sequenced by immunoSEQ multiplex PCR; TCRdb stores in-frame clones only, minus some. This sample has approximately 23,000 clones, with around nine tenths found just once. This material consisted of peripheral blood, taken before any cancer treatment. The sequence was obtained from a male donor aged 60 or over with stage I lung adenocarcinoma. V gene TRBV4-1 combines with J gene TRBJ2-1, with a tentative D call TRBD2 (7 bases). CDR3 region: CASSPGGETGGANNEQFF. The CDR3 DNA reads as TGCGCCAGCAGCCCCGGAGGGGAGACGGGGGGCGCGAACAATGAGCAGTTCTTC.